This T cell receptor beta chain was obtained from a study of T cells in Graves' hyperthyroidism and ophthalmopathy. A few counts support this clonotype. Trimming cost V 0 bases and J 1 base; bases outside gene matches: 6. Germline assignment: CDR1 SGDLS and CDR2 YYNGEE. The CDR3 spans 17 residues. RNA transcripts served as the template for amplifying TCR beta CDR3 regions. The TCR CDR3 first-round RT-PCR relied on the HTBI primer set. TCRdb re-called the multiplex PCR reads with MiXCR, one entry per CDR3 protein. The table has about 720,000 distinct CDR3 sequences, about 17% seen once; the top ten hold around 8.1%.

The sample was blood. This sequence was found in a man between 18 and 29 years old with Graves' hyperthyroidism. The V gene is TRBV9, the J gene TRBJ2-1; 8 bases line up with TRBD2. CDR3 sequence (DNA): TGTGCCAGCAGCGTAGGTGCGGGAGGCCTATCCTACAATGAGCAGTTCTTC. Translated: CASSVGAGGLSYNEQFF.